These T cell receptor beta chains were read from a single sample in a study of identical twins. One entry per CDR3 protein, called by TCRdb with MiXCR from the 5' RACE reads. The sample has around 960,000 distinct CDR3 sequences, 10% to 15% seen once. This sample was shared with a second study, whose subject was yellow fever vaccine responses in identical twins.

Sequencing was carried out using PBMCs. These receptors all stem from a woman between 18 and 29 years old in good health. Both conserved end residues are part of each CDR3. The D gene is left open where the match is weak. Size tells how often a clone was seen (once, few, many) or the class of an expanded clone, and some rows leave it out.

>TRBD2|many|TRBV12-3/TRBV12-4|TRBJ2-1
CASRLAGVLNEQFF
TGTGCCAGCAGGCTAGCGGGGGTCCTCAATGAGCAGTTCTTC
>NA|many|TRBV7-9|TRBJ1-1
CASSLAHGTEAFF
TGTGCCAGCAGCTTAGCGCACGGCACTGAAGCTTTCTTT
>NA|NA|TRBV4-2|TRBJ2-2
CASSQVGANTGELFF
TGTGCCAGCAGCCAAGTTGGAGCGAACACCGGGGAGCTGTTTTTT
>NA|few|TRBV28|TRBJ2-3
CASSWKNLKTDTQYF
TGTGCCAGCAGCTGGAAAAACTTAAAAACAGATACGCAGTATTTT
>NA|NA|TRBV28|TRBJ2-2
CASNAGELFF
TGTGCCAGTAATGCCGGGGAGCTGTTTTTT
>TRBD2|NA|TRBV12-3/TRBV12-4|TRBJ2-3
CASSPRVWAGEWTTDTQYF
TGTGCCAGCAGCCCTAGGGTGTGGGCGGGAGAATGGACCACAGATACGCAGTATTTT
>NA|few|TRBV6-2/TRBV6-3|TRBJ2-1
CASSSLNRLASSYNEQFF
TGTGCCAGCAGTTCGCTAAATAGGCTGGCGAGCTCCTACAATGAGCAGTTCTTC
>TRBD2|few|TRBV6-1|TRBJ2-1
CASSETLLAGPYNEQFF
TGTGCCAGCAGTGAAACCTTACTAGCGGGACCCTACAATGAGCAGTTCTTC
>TRBD2|NA|TRBV5-1|TRBJ2-2
CASSLELAGPLTTGELFF
TGCGCCAGCAGCTTGGAACTAGCGGGCCCCCTAACCACCGGGGAGCTGTTTTTT
>NA|many|TRBV4-1|TRBJ1-2
CASSQRKEPNYGYTF
TGCGCCAGCAGCCAGAGGAAGGAGCCTAACTATGGCTACACCTTC
>NA|many|TRBV5-1|TRBJ1-5
CASSPDGRQPQHF
TGCGCCAGCAGCCCGGATGGGAGGCAGCCCCAGCATTTT
>NA|once|TRBV6-1|TRBJ2-3
CASSAWHSGGADTQYF
TGTGCCAGCAGCGCCTGGCATAGCGGAGGTGCTGATACGCAGTATTTT
>NA|few|TRBV20-1|TRBJ2-1
CSHPPVRQNNEQFF
TGCAGTCATCCCCCAGTCCGGCAGAACAATGAGCAGTTCTTC
>NA|few|TRBV7-2|TRBJ2-5
CASSPARGPWETQYF
TGTGCCAGCAGCCCTGCTAGGGGTCCTTGGGAGACCCAGTACTTC
>NA|NA|TRBV9|TRBJ2-3
CASSSRTAASSTDTQYF
TGTGCCAGCAGCAGCAGGACAGCCGCTTCTAGCACAGATACGCAGTATTTT
>NA|NA|TRBV20-1|TRBJ2-7
CSARDRERPFAYEQYF
TGCAGTGCTAGAGATAGGGAACGACCTTTTGCGTACGAGCAGTACTTC
>NA|NA|TRBV28|TRBJ1-4
CASSLPVTNEKLFF
TGTGCCAGCAGTTTACCAGTTACTAATGAAAAACTGTTTTTT
>NA|few|TRBV6-5|TRBJ2-2
CASSYPQGGTGELFF
TGTGCCAGCAGTTACCCACAGGGCGGCACCGGGGAGCTGTTTTTT
>TRBD2|NA|TRBV7-9|TRBJ2-5
CASRPPRTSGRETQYF
TGTGCCAGCAGACCACCCCGGACTAGCGGGAGGGAGACCCAGTACTTC
>NA|NA|TRBV3-1|TRBJ2-1
CASSQEGDSYNEQFF
TGTGCCAGCAGCCAAGAAGGTGATTCCTACAATGAGCAGTTCTTC
>NA|many|TRBV7-9|TRBJ1-1
CASSLFEAFF
TGTGCCAGCAGCTTATTTGAAGCTTTCTTT
>NA|few|TRBV12-3/TRBV12-4|TRBJ1-6
CASSLAATNSPLHF
TGTGCCAGCAGTTTAGCGGCGACTAATTCACCCCTCCACTTT
>TRBD2|NA|TRBV7-8|TRBJ2-1
CASRSGGGLAGYNEQFF
TGTGCCAGCAGATCGGGGGGCGGTCTAGCGGGATACAATGAGCAGTTCTTC
>NA|many|TRBV12-3/TRBV12-4|TRBJ2-3
CASSFGAAVDTQYF
TGTGCCAGCAGTTTCGGGGCCGCGGTAGATACGCAGTATTTT
>NA|many|TRBV6-2/TRBV6-3|TRBJ1-1
CASFTRQTNTEAFF
TGTGCCAGCTTTACCAGGCAGACGAACACTGAAGCTTTCTTT
>NA|NA|TRBV28|TRBJ1-6
CASSAYNSPLHF
TGTGCCAGCAGTGCATATAATTCACCCCTCCACTTT
>NA|few|TRBV7-9|TRBJ1-1
CASSLEFGQNTEAFF
TGTGCCAGCAGCTTAGAATTCGGGCAGAACACTGAAGCTTTCTTT
>NA|NA|TRBV6-1|TRBJ2-1
CASKPTYSSYNEQFF
TGTGCCAGCAAACCGACTTACAGCTCCTACAATGAGCAGTTCTTC
>NA|many|TRBV7-9|TRBJ2-5
CASSLAGLETQYF
TGTGCCAGCAGCTTAGCCGGGTTGGAGACCCAGTACTTC
>TRBD2|NA|TRBV5-1|TRBJ2-7
CASSVSGRAGEQYF
TGCGCCAGCAGCGTTAGCGGGAGGGCCGGGGAGCAGTACTTC
>NA|NA|TRBV4-2|TRBJ2-1
CASSQDGQLVNEQFF
TGTGCCAGCAGCCAAGATGGACAGTTGGTCAATGAGCAGTTCTTC
>TRBD2|NA|TRBV4-1|TRBJ2-3
CASSQDRQFAGVTDTQYF
TGCGCCAGCAGCCAAGATCGACAGTTTGCGGGAGTGACAGATACGCAGTATTTT
>NA|NA|TRBV27|TRBJ1-3
CASSLSPGYGNTIYF
TGTGCCAGCAGTTTATCTCCAGGGTACGGAAACACCATATATTTT
>NA|many|TRBV12-3/TRBV12-4|TRBJ1-5
CASSFGGNSNQPQHF
TGTGCCAGCAGTTTTGGGGGGAATAGCAATCAGCCCCAGCATTTT
>NA|NA|TRBV12-3/TRBV12-4|TRBJ1-1
CASRMGVNTEAFF
TGTGCCAGCAGAATGGGGGTGAACACTGAAGCTTTCTTT
>NA|NA|TRBV24-1|TRBJ2-3
CATSGRLAAGTDTQYF
TGTGCCACCAGTGGCCGTCTTGCTGCGGGCACAGATACGCAGTATTTT
>NA|NA|TRBV13|TRBJ1-4
CASSLGRPGEKLFF
TGTGCCAGCAGCTTAGGTCGACCGGGTGAAAAACTGTTTTTT
>NA|many|TRBV6-1|TRBJ1-6
CASGVKGSSYNSPLHF
TGTGCCAGCGGGGTGAAGGGAAGCTCCTATAATTCACCCCTCCACTTT
>TRBD2|few|TRBV4-1|TRBJ2-5
CASSHRSAAGEFKETQYF
TGCGCCAGCAGCCACAGATCCGCTGCGGGGGAATTTAAAGAGACCCAGTACTTC
>NA|NA|TRBV20-1|TRBJ1-1
CSALGRLVTEAFF
TGCAGTGCCCTAGGGAGGTTAGTGACTGAAGCTTTCTTT
>TRBD2|NA|TRBV20-1|TRBJ2-1
CSATTSGAYNEQFF
TGCAGTGCTACCACTAGCGGAGCATACAATGAGCAGTTCTTC